Presented here are 12 T cell receptor beta chains from one specimen sequenced in a study of T cells in Graves' hyperthyroidism and ophthalmopathy. RNA transcripts gave rise to amplified TCR beta CDR3 regions. When the TCR CDR3 underwent first-round RT-PCR, the HTBI primer set was used. From the multiplex PCR reads, TCRdb called clonotypes with MiXCR, one entry per CDR3 protein. Of roughly 530,000 distinct CDR3 sequences listed, under 20% are singletons. The source material was blood. Receptor source: a woman younger than 35 with Graves' ophthalmopathy.

This clonotype was found many times. The rearrangement joins TRBV7-9 to TRBJ2-1; the match to TRBD2 covers 8 bases. Germline V gene sequence: CDR1 SEHNR, CDR2 FQNEAQ (reference sequence). V was pared by 5 bases and J by 7 bases, with 13 bases of the junction left unmatched. This CDR3 is 16 amino acids long. The CDR3 DNA reads TGTGCCAGCAGCCTAAGGACGGGGGGGCCTGGAAATGAGCAGTTCTTC. It codes for CASSLRTGGPGNEQFF.

This clonotype was seen ten or more times. V and J are TRBV30 and TRBJ1-1; D ambiguous. The V and J ends lost 3 bases and 3 bases respectively, with 11 bases between them. Germline CDR1 GTSNPN, CDR2 SVGIG (reference sequence). This CDR3 contains 13 residues. CDR3 in amino acids: CAWSPRRDTEAFF. As DNA, the CDR3 is TGTGCCTGGAGCCCGAGACGGGACACTGAAGCTTTCTTT.

The table lists this clonotype with many counts. The chain links TRBV6-1 to TRBJ1-5, with D perhaps matching TRBD1 (5 bases). This CDR3 is built from 14 residues. The V gene lost 5 bases and the J gene lost 6 bases, with 14 bases spanning the gap. The germline CDR1 and CDR2 sequences are MNHNS and SASEGT. The CDR3: CASSPSGGTQPQHF. The CDR3 DNA is TGTGCCAGCAGTCCCTCGGGTGGGACTCAGCCCCAGCATTTT.

The gene calls are TRBV4-2 and TRBJ1-5; D uncertain. The CDR3 is 15 amino acids. The V end was cut by 0 bases, the J end by 0 bases, with 6 bases between. Germline CDR1 LGHNA, CDR2 YNFKEQ. The CDR3 DNA is TGTGCCAGCAGCCAAGAAGCGTATAGCAATCAGCCCCAGCATTTT. This translates into CASSQEAYSNQPQHF.

The sample holds a few counts of this clonotype. The V gene is TRBV15, the J gene TRBJ2-2, with TRBD2 as a possible D gene (8 bases). Trimming removed 3 bases from V and 7 bases from J, with 18 bases in between. The CDR3 is 16 amino acids. The germline CDR1 and CDR2 sequences are LNHNV and YYDKDF (reference sequence). CDR3 in DNA: TGTGCCACCAGCAGCGGGGGGGAGGGGGCTGTCGGGGAGCTGTTTTTT. The encoded protein is CATSSGGEGAVGELFF. Based on the CDR3 plus reference TRBV15 and TRBJ2-2, the full variable domain is DAMVIQNPRYQVTQFGKPVTLSCSQTLNHNVMYWYQQKSSQAPKLLFHYYDKDFNNEADTPDNFQSRRPNTSFCFLDIRSPGLGDTAMYLCATSSGGEGAVGELFFGEGSRLTVL.

This clonotype appeared many times. The rearrangement uses TRBV6-1 and TRBJ2-7; 11 positions agree with TRBD2. V lost 11 bases and J lost 2; bases outside the gene matches: 5. The germline V gene encodes CDR1 MNHNS and CDR2 SASEGT. This CDR3 has 13 residues. CDR3 DNA: TGTGCCGGAACGGGACTAGCGGCCTACGAGCAGTACTTC. The encoded protein is CAGTGLAAYEQYF.

In its sample, this clonotype was seen a few times. This chain joins TRBV6-5 and TRBJ2-7, with 8 positions matching TRBD1. The length of the CDR3 is 15 residues. Germline V lookup: CDR1 MNHEY, CDR2 SVGAGI. J gave up 6 bases and V 2 bases, and 9 bases lay outside the gene matches. The CDR3 protein is CASSYATTGDGEQYF. CDR3 sequence (DNA): TGTGCCAGCAGTTACGCCACGACAGGGGATGGCGAGCAGTACTTC.

At least ten counts were recorded for this clonotype. V gene TRBV30 combines with J gene TRBJ2-1, with TRBD2 identical over 11 bases. Germline-derived CDR1 and CDR2 are GTSNPN and SVGIG (reference sequence). This CDR3 spans 16 amino acids. The J segment lost 8 bases and the V segment lost 4 bases, leaving 13 bases of the junction unmatched. CDR3 nucleotide sequence: TGTGCCTGGACCACCCTTTCGACTAGCGGGAACCATGAGCAGTTCTTC. It yields the protein CAWTTLSTSGNHEQFF. The whole variable domain, filled in from reference TRBV30 and TRBJ2-1, reads SQTIHQWPATLVQPVGSPLSLECTVEGTSNPNLYWYRQAAGRGLQLLFYSVGIGQISSEVPQNLSASRPQDRQFILSSKKLLLSDSGFYLCAWTTLSTSGNHEQFFGPGTRLTVL.

The chain combines TRBV16 with TRBJ1-2; TRBD1 matches at 7 bases. The germline V gene has CDR1 KGHSY and CDR2 FQNENV. The V and J ends lost 2 bases and 1 base, in that order; junction bases with no gene match: 7. The CDR3 runs 16 residues. The CDR3 bases are TGTGCCAGCAGCCAACCCGGGACAGACTATAACTATGGCTACACCTTC. Protein: CASSQPGTDYNYGYTF. Filled out from reference TRBV16 and TRBJ1-2, the complete variable domain reads GEEVAQTPKHLVRGEGQKAKLYCAPIKGHSYVFWYQQVLKNEFKFLISFQNENVFDETGMPKERFSAKCLPNSPCSLEIQATKLEDSAVYFCASSQPGTDYNYGYTFGSGTRLTVV.

The sample holds many counts of this clonotype. The chain links TRBV20-1 to TRBJ1-6; possible D gene TRBD1, 6 bases. The CDR3 totals 17 residues. The V end was cut by 1 base, the J end by 7 bases, with 20 bases between. CDR1 is DFQATT, CDR2 SNEGSKA, per germline (reference sequence). As DNA, the CDR3 is TGCAGTGCTAGAGTCGCTGGGGGCAGGGAGGGGAATTCACCCCTCCACTTT. Its protein product is CSARVAGGREGNSPLHF.

This clonotype was observed at least ten times. V gene TRBV6-1 combines with J gene TRBJ1-2, with a possible D match to TRBD1 (6 bases). This CDR3 has 13 residues. With 6 bases removed from V and 4 bases from J, the gap between germline ends came to 12 bases. CDR1 is MNHNS, CDR2 SASEGT, per germline. This CDR3 is CASRRRGGYGYTF. CDR3 sequence (DNA): TGTGCCAGCAGACGCAGGGGCGGCTATGGCTACACCTTC.

A note on this clonotype: Just one base apart from a much larger clone, this may be a read error. V usage is TRBV30 and J usage is TRBJ1-1, with 7 positions matching TRBD1. CDR1 and CDR2 from the germline V gene are GTSNPN and SVGIG (reference sequence). This CDR3 is 15 amino acids long. The J segment lost 0 bases and the V segment lost 7 bases, leaving 11 bases of the junction unmatched. The CDR3, as DNA: TGTGCCTTCGGACCGGGACAGCGGGTGAACACTGAAGCTTTCTTT. Translation gives CAFGPGQRVNTEAFF. Filled out from reference TRBV30 and TRBJ1-1, the complete variable domain reads SQTIHQWPATLVQPVGSPLSLECTVEGTSNPNLYWYRQAAGRGLQLLFYSVGIGQISSEVPQNLSASRPQDRQFILSSKKLLLSDSGFYLCAFGPGQRVNTEAFFGQGTRLTVV.